One sample yielded the 15 T cell receptor beta chains listed below, sequenced in a study of blood T cell dynamics during melanoma immunotherapy. The time point is: week 3, after first cycle of checkpoint inhibitor. Method: immunoSEQ multiplex PCR; TCRdb's copy keeps in-frame clones and lacks some. The top ten hold 6.5% to 7% of the sample, which has around 10,000 clones, over 70% seen once. Sequenced here: blood, sampled from a patient treated with checkpoint blockade. These receptor sequences come from a human donor with melanoma.

The chain couples TRBV2 to TRBJ1-2; D is unresolved. The CDR3 covers 13 residues. Germline V gene lookup returns CDR1 SNHLY and CDR2 FYNNEI. The V end lost 4 bases, the J end lost 4 bases, and 10 bases lay between the germline ends. CDR3 sequence reads: CASSVPAGYGYTF. The CDR3 coding sequence is TGTGCCAGCAGTGTTCCTGCTGGCTATGGCTACACCTTC.

This sequence joins TRBV19 and TRBJ2-4; 7 bases are shared with TRBD2. This CDR3 is built from 13 residues. Germline CDR1 reads LNHDA; CDR2 reads SQIVND (reference sequence). Losses at the gene ends were 6 bases for V and 9 bases for J; bases not matched to a gene: 8. CDR3 protein: CASRAGTIGIQYF. The CDR3 bases are TGTGCCAGTAGAGCCGGGACTATCGGCATTCAGTACTTC.

The rearrangement uses TRBV7-2 and TRBJ1-4; 7 nucleotides line up with TRBD1. The CDR3 is 16 amino acids. The ends lost 5 bases at V and 6 bases at J; junction bases unmatched: 12. Germline V gene data show CDR1 as SGHTA and CDR2 as FQGNSA. The CDR3 coding sequence is TGTGCCAGCAGCCAAACCCCGACAGGGAGCTATGAAAAACTGTTTTTT. Translating gives CASSQTPTGSYEKLFF.

This clone was seen more than once but under ten times. This sequence joins TRBV12-5 and TRBJ1-2; a possible D gene is TRBD1 (5 bases). This CDR3 region has 13 residues. Trimming removed 5 bases from V and 7 bases from J, with 14 bases in between. The germline CDR1 and CDR2 sequences are LGHNT and FRNRAP. This chain's CDR3 is CASGADGTVGYTF. For the CDR3, the DNA is TGTGCTAGTGGTGCTGACGGGACGGTTGGCTACACCTTC. The full variable domain, its missing parts supplied by reference TRBV12-5 and TRBJ1-2, is DARVTQTPRHKVTEMGQEVTMRCQPILGHNTVFWYRQTMMQGLELLAYFRNRAPLDDSGMPKDRFSAEMPDATLATLKIQPSEPRDSAVYFCASGADGTVGYTFGSGTRLTVV.

The chain recombines TRBV19 with TRBJ1-6; no reliable D call. Germline assignment: CDR1 LNHDA and CDR2 SQIVND (reference sequence). Trimming took off 4 bases at V and 11 bases at J, with 15 bases between the two ends. This CDR3 is 14 amino acids long. The CDR3 sequence is CASSTTVEGTPLHF. CDR3 nucleotide sequence: TGTGCCAGTAGTACAACTGTGGAGGGTACACCCCTCCACTTT. The whole variable domain, filled in from reference TRBV19 and TRBJ1-6, reads DGGITQSPKYLFRKEGQNVTLSCEQNLNHDAMYWYRQDPGQGLRLIYYSQIVNDFQKGDIAEGYSVSREKKESFPLTVTSAQKNPTAFYLCASSTTVEGTPLHFGNGTRLTVT.

V usage is TRBV5-1 and J usage is TRBJ2-2, with 9 positions matching TRBD2. With 4 bases clipped from V and 0 bases from J, the junction kept 1 base outside the gene matches. This CDR3 has 15 amino acids. Germline values: CDR1 SGHRS, CDR2 YFSETQ. CDR3 residues: CASSLAGTNTGELFF. CDR3 DNA sequence: TGCGCCAGCAGCCTAGCGGGGACGAACACCGGGGAGCTGTTTTTT.

This sequence joins TRBV28 and TRBJ1-6; D gene unclear. The V and J ends lost 7 bases and 10 bases respectively, with 14 bases between them. CDR3 length: 13 amino acids. The germline CDR1 and CDR2 sequences are MDHEN and SYDVKM. The CDR3 sequence: CASTTYPGSPLHF. As DNA, the CDR3 is TGTGCCAGCACCACTTATCCGGGGTCACCCCTCCACTTT.

V gene TRBV15 combines with J gene TRBJ1-2; D is unresolved. Per germline, CDR1 LNHNV and CDR2 YYDKDF (reference sequence). The CDR3 contains 15 residues. Trimming pared 1 base from V and 8 bases from J, leaving 17 bases between. Written as DNA, the CDR3 is TGTGCCACCAGCAGAGTGGGCTTCCGGGTTGGAGGCTACACCTTC. Protein sequence: CATSRVGFRVGGYTF.

The chain is built from TRBV5-1 and TRBJ2-2; D uncertain. Trimming took off 1 base at V and 4 bases at J, with 5 bases between the two ends. This CDR3 has 13 amino acids. Germline values: CDR1 SGHRS, CDR2 YFSETQ. CDR3 in amino acids: CASSLTRTGELFF. The CDR3 region has the DNA TGCGCCAGCAGCTTGACGCGCACCGGGGAGCTGTTTTTT.

V usage is TRBV30 and J usage is TRBJ1-1; TRBD1 matches 9 bases. The germline V gene has CDR1 GTSNPN and CDR2 SVGIG (reference sequence). J lost 2 bases, V lost 3 bases, and 4 bases had no gene match. This CDR3 comprises 14 residues. The CDR3 DNA is TGTGCCTGGAGGGGGACAGGGCGAAACACTGAAGCTTTCTTT. It specifies CAWRGTGRNTEAFF. Looking up the rest from reference TRBV30 and TRBJ1-1 gives the full variable domain: SQTIHQWPATLVQPVGSPLSLECTVEGTSNPNLYWYRQAAGRGLQLLFYSVGIGQISSEVPQNLSASRPQDRQFILSSKKLLLSDSGFYLCAWRGTGRNTEAFFGQGTRLTVV.

The chain couples TRBV7-2 to TRBJ2-5, with D perhaps TRBD2 (7 bases). The germline V gene has CDR1 SGHTA and CDR2 FQGNSA. CDR3 length: 18 residues. V was pared by 1 base and J by 7 bases, with 25 bases between. The chain's CDR3 is CASSLGRAGGGARGTQYF. In DNA, the CDR3 is TGTGCCAGCAGCTTAGGAAGGGCGGGCGGGGGCGCCCGTGGGACCCAGTACTTC.

The chain combines TRBV10-3 with TRBJ1-2, with 7 bases that match TRBD1. V gave up 8 bases and J gave up 0 bases; unmatched junction bases: 12. The CDR3 extends over 16 amino acids. CDR1 ENHRY and CDR2 SYGVKD come from the germline V gene. The CDR3 reads CAIQDPGTVANYGYTF. The CDR3 DNA reads as TGTGCCATCCAAGACCCAGGGACAGTTGCTAACTATGGCTACACCTTC.

This clone was counted once. The CDR3 reads CASSPSTDYGYTF. In nucleotides, the CDR3 is TGCGCCAGCAGCCCCAGTACGGACTATGGCTACACCTTC. V usage is TRBV5-1 and J usage is TRBJ1-2, with D unclear. Per germline, CDR1 SGHRS and CDR2 YFSETQ. The CDR3 is made up of 13 amino acids. The ends were cut back, 4 bases at V and 3 bases at J, with 10 bases in the middle.

The chain links TRBV19 to TRBJ2-3; D is unresolved. The CDR3 has 14 residues. The germline gives CDR1 LNHDA, CDR2 SQIVND (reference sequence). V lost 3 bases and J 2 bases, leaving 9 bases between the germline ends. In DNA, the CDR3 is TGTGCCAGTAGTATCGGTGGGCACACAGATACGCAGTATTTT. Protein: CASSIGGHTDTQYF.

The chain carries TRBV19 and TRBJ2-7; D may be TRBD1 (6 bases). V lost 0 bases, J lost 2 bases, and 11 bases lay in between. Germline CDR1 reads LNHDA; CDR2 reads SQIVND (reference sequence). CDR3 size: 15 residues. The CDR3 DNA is TGTGCCAGTAGTATAGAAAGGGACACTCCCTACGAGCAGTACGTC. It yields the protein CASSIERDTPYEQYV.